This passage covers 27 T cell receptor beta chains from one sample sequenced in a study of blood T cell repertoires in COVID-19. Clones were read by immunoSEQ multiplex PCR, and TCRdb kept only the in-frame ones, dropping some. Of more than 100,000 clones detected, about 89% appear once; the ten largest clones hold roughly 2.5%. The material sequenced was peripheral blood. These receptors were collected from a man aged 50 or older with active COVID-19.

The chain employs TRBV5-1 and TRBJ2-7; no clear D. CDR1 SGHRS and CDR2 YFSETQ come from the germline V gene. CDR3 length: 12 residues. V was pared by 4 bases and J by 3 bases, with 8 bases between. CDR3 sequence: CASSASVYEQYF. Written as DNA, the CDR3 is TGCGCCAGCAGCGCCTCAGTCTACGAGCAGTACTTC.

V and J are TRBV4-3 and TRBJ1-2, with 9 positions matching TRBD1. The CDR3 has 17 amino acids. Germline CDR1 is LGHNA and CDR2 is YSLEER. The trim removed 3 bases at V and 6 bases at J, leaving 14 bases unmatched. This CDR3 reads CASSQDTGTGILHGYTF. The DNA for the CDR3 is TGCGCCAGCAGCCAGGACACGGGGACAGGGATCCTTCATGGCTACACCTTC.

Notes on this clone: The junction departs from the called germline gene at one end, perhaps through a read error. The gene calls are TRBV7-7 and TRBJ2-5, with 10 bases aligning to TRBD2. The CDR3 consists of 16 residues. The germline V gene has CDR1 SSHAT and CDR2 FNYEAQ (reference sequence). As DNA, the CDR3 is TGTGCTAGCAGCTCTCGCCTAGCGGGGGTTCAAGAGACCCAGTACTTC. Translating gives CASSSRLAGVQETQYF.

V gene TRBV4-1 combines with J gene TRBJ1-2; possibly TRBD1 for D (6 bases). The CDR3 totals 15 residues. CDR1 is MGHRA and CDR2 is YSYEKL in the germline V gene. The V and J ends lost 7 bases and 2 bases respectively, with 17 bases between them. CDR3 nucleotides: TGCGCCAGCAACCTCGAGACAGGCCTAAACTATGGCTACACCTTC. This codes for CASNLETGLNYGYTF.

This sequence joins TRBV11-1 and TRBJ1-2; 10 nucleotides line up with TRBD1. The CDR3 has 14 residues. V was clipped by 2 bases and J by 4 bases; unmatched bases: 1. CDR1 and CDR2 from the germline V gene are SGHAT and FQDESV (reference sequence). CDR3 DNA: TGTGCCAGCAGCTTAAGGACAGGGGGCTATGGCTACACCTTC. Translated, it gives CASSLRTGGYGYTF.

V gene TRBV21-1 combines with J gene TRBJ2-3; the table's D gene call, TRBD1, was not cross checked with the DNA. TRBV21-1 is flagged as a pseudogene. CDR3 length: 15 residues. CDR3 residues: CASSNPSPGGYTQYF. The CDR3 DNA follows: TGTGCCAGCAGCAATCCATCCCCTGGGGGCTATACGCAGTATTTT.

V and J are TRBV2 and TRBJ2-5; D might be TRBD2 (5 bases). The CDR3 spans 15 residues. Germline V gene data show CDR1 as SNHLY and CDR2 as FYNNEI. With 7 bases removed from V and 5 bases from J, the gap between germline ends came to 20 bases. The CDR3 reads CASIRDYSPGETQYF. The CDR3 DNA reads as TGTGCCAGCATTCGAGACTATTCTCCCGGGGAGACCCAGTACTTC. The whole variable domain, remainder taken from reference TRBV2 and TRBJ2-5, is EPEVTQTPSHQVTQMGQEVILRCVPISNHLYFYWYRQILGQKVEFLVSFYNNEISEKSEIFDDQFSVERPDGSNFTLKIRSTKLEDSAMYFCASIRDYSPGETQYFGPGTRLLVL.

The chain is built from TRBV28 and TRBJ2-2; D is unresolved. The germline CDR1 and CDR2 sequences are MDHEN and SYDVKM. This CDR3 is built from 15 residues. The V end was cut by 3 bases, the J end by 7 bases, with 15 bases between. The DNA of the CDR3 is TGTGCCAGCAGTTTCCCCAGAGGTACGGGCGGGGAGCTGTTTTTT. Protein product: CASSFPRGTGGELFF.

The count of this clone is one. One end of the junction varies from germline; a read error may be responsible. This chain uses TRBV3-1 (or the pseudogene TRBV3-2) with TRBJ2-5; D not certain. This CDR3 has 13 amino acids. Germline assignment: CDR1 LGHDT and CDR2 YNNKEL (reference sequence). CDR3 in DNA: TGTGCCAGCAGCGAAGATCGGTTTCGATCTCCGAACTTC. This codes for CASSEDRFRSPNF.

The V and J genes are TRBV18 and TRBJ2-7, with 10 nucleotides matching TRBD1. The CDR3 has 14 amino acids. V lost 2 bases, J lost 6 bases, and 4 bases stayed unmatched. Per the germline V gene, CDR1 is KGHSH and CDR2 is LQKENI. CDR3 in DNA: TGTGCCAGCTCACCAGGGACAGGGGAGGCCGAGCAGTACTTC. The encoded protein is CASSPGTGEAEQYF.

The CDR3 DNA sequence: TGCGCCAGCAGCTTGGCCGGTGAAAAACTGTTTTTT. Translated: CASSLAGEKLFF. The J gene is TRBJ1-4, the V gene TRBV5-1, with no clear D. Germline values: CDR1 SGHRS, CDR2 YFSETQ. The germline V and J ends were trimmed by 0 bases and 7 bases, with 4 bases remaining between them. The CDR3 is 12 residues long.

The chain couples TRBV6-4 to TRBJ1-5; possibly TRBD1 for D (6 bases). V was trimmed by 6 bases and J by 2 bases, leaving 17 bases between them. Per germline, CDR1 MRHNA and CDR2 SNTAGT. This CDR3 region has 16 residues. CDR3 DNA: TGTGCCAGCAGCGAGAGGGGGGGATTTGGCAATCAGCCCCAGCATTTT. Translated: CASSERGGFGNQPQHF.

A single count supports this clone. CDR3 in DNA: TGTGCCAGCGCGCTTTTCCGGGACAGGGAAGAGCAGTACTTC. Protein: CASALFRDREEQYF. V is TRBV6-5 and J is TRBJ2-7; 9 bases are a match to TRBD1. The V gene end was trimmed by 8 bases and the J gene end by 7 bases; junction bases not matched to a gene: 12. The V gene's germline CDR1 is MNHEY and CDR2 SVGAGI. CDR3 length: 14 residues.

The rearrangement links TRBV7-6 to TRBJ2-1; the match to TRBD1 covers 12 bases. The trim removed 5 bases at V and 6 bases at J, leaving 5 bases unmatched. Germline V gene data show CDR1 as SGHVS and CDR2 as FNYEAQ. The CDR3 is 15 residues long. This CDR3 is CASSLRDRGLNEQFF. The CDR3 region has the DNA TGTGCCAGCAGCCTAAGGGACAGGGGGCTCAATGAGCAGTTCTTC. Based on the CDR3 plus reference TRBV7-6 and TRBJ2-1, the full variable domain is GAGVSQSPRYKVTKRGQDVALRCDPISGHVSLYWYRQALGQGPEFLTYFNYEAQQDKSGLPNDRFSAERPEGSISTLTIQRTEQRDSAMYRCASSLRDRGLNEQFFGPGTRLTVL.

The V call is TRBV7-9, the J call TRBJ2-7, with D hard to call. Trimming stripped 5 bases from V and 2 bases from J, with 10 bases between. CDR1 and CDR2 from the germline V gene are SEHNR and FQNEAQ (reference sequence). The CDR3 consists of 13 residues. The CDR3 nucleotides read TGTGCCAGCAGCCAAGACAATACCTACGAGCAGTACTTC. It is translated as CASSQDNTYEQYF. Based on the CDR3 plus reference TRBV7-9 and TRBJ2-7, the full variable domain is DTGVSQNPRHKITKRGQNVTFRCDPISEHNRLYWYRQTLGQGPEFLTYFQNEAQLEKSRLLSDRFSAERPKGSFSTLEIQRTEQGDSAMYLCASSQDNTYEQYFGPGTRLTVT.

The chain combines TRBV24-1 with TRBJ2-7; tentatively, D is TRBD1 (5 bases). The length of the CDR3 is 13 residues. Germline V gene sequence: CDR1 KGHDR, CDR2 SFDVKD. The CDR3 bases are TGTGATCCCGAAACCGACAGTTCCTACGAGCAGTACTTC. Protein product: CDPETDSSYEQYF.

The chain has TRBV5-1 and TRBJ2-5; TRBD2 aligns across 7 bases. CDR3 length: 15 residues. The V and J ends lost 4 bases and 1 base, in that order; junction bases with no gene match: 7. Germline V gene lookup returns CDR1 SGHRS and CDR2 YFSETQ. The CDR3 sequence: CASSHRLASQETQYF. For the CDR3, the DNA is TGCGCCAGCAGCCACCGACTAGCTTCCCAAGAGACCCAGTACTTC.

This rearrangement joins TRBV6-2 or TRBV6-3 to TRBJ1-2; possible D gene TRBD1, 6 bases. The germline V gene has CDR1 MNHEY and CDR2 SVGEGT. The CDR3 extends over 15 amino acids. Between the trimmed V and J ends, which lost 2 bases and 5 bases, there was a span of 15 bases. This CDR3 reads CASSYQAQGTYGYTF. The CDR3 bases are TGTGCCAGCAGTTACCAGGCCCAGGGGACGTATGGCTACACCTTC.

This clone appeared a few times. The genes are TRBV5-4 and TRBJ2-7, with D perhaps TRBD1 (6 bases). The ends were cut back, 2 bases at V and 1 base at J, with 13 bases in the middle. The CDR3 sequence is 15 residues long. Germline values: CDR1 SGHNT, CDR2 YYREEE (reference sequence). DNA for the CDR3: TGTGCCAGCAGCTTTCAGGGGTCTCCATCCTACGAGCAGTACTTC. This sequence encodes CASSFQGSPSYEQYF.

The J gene is TRBJ2-1, the V gene TRBV6-2 or TRBV6-3; possible D gene TRBD2, 6 bases. The CDR3 spans 19 residues. V lost 5 bases, J lost 1 base, and 24 bases lay in between. Germline V gives CDR1 MNHEY, CDR2 SVGEGT. Here the CDR3 reads CASSRHSSVPLGSYNEQFF. The CDR3 coding sequence is TGTGCCAGCAGTCGTCACTCTAGCGTCCCCTTAGGGTCCTACAATGAGCAGTTCTTC.

The chain couples TRBV7-2 to TRBJ2-2; TRBD2 matches 8 bases. Losses at the gene ends were 1 base for V and 8 bases for J; bases not matched to a gene: 3. The CDR3 runs to 14 residues. Germline values: CDR1 SGHTA, CDR2 FQGNSA. The chain's CDR3 is CASSLVRLAGELFF. Written as DNA, the CDR3 is TGTGCCAGCAGCTTAGTTCGACTAGCGGGGGAGCTGTTTTTT.

The chain employs TRBV5-1 and TRBJ2-4; possibly TRBD2 for D (5 bases). CDR1 SGHRS and CDR2 YFSETQ come from the germline V gene. V was clipped by 0 bases and J by 8 bases, with 9 bases between them. The CDR3 is 13 residues long. In DNA form, the CDR3 reads TGCGCCAGCAGCTTGGGGGGAGAGGACATTCAGTACTTC. This encodes CASSLGGEDIQYF. Full variable domain (outside the CDR3, taken from reference TRBV5-1 and TRBJ2-4): KAGVTQTPRYLIKTRGQQVTLSCSPISGHRSVSWYQQTPGQGLQFLFEYFSETQRNKGNFPGRFSGRQFSNSRSEMNVSTLELGDSALYLCASSLGGEDIQYFGAGTRLSVL.

The V and J genes are TRBV15 and TRBJ2-2, with 8 bases that match TRBD2. Germline values: CDR1 LNHNV, CDR2 YYDKDF (reference sequence). The CDR3 is 14 amino acids. The junction had 3 bases not matched to a gene; V was cut back by 3 bases and J by 6 bases. The CDR3, as DNA: TGTGCCACCAGCAGCGGGGGGGTGGCCGGGGAGCTGTTTTTT. This sequence encodes CATSSGGVAGELFF. Drawing the rest from reference TRBV15 and TRBJ2-2, the complete variable domain is DAMVIQNPRYQVTQFGKPVTLSCSQTLNHNVMYWYQQKSSQAPKLLFHYYDKDFNNEADTPDNFQSRRPNTSFCFLDIRSPGLGDTAMYLCATSSGGVAGELFFGEGSRLTVL.

This clone was seen more than once but under ten times. The chain joins TRBV4-1 to TRBJ1-2; 7 nucleotides align to TRBD1. This CDR3 comprises 16 residues. V gave up 3 bases and J gave up 2 bases; unmatched junction bases: 9. The germline V gene has CDR1 MGHRA and CDR2 YSYEKL. The DNA of the CDR3 is TGCGCCAGCAGCCACAATACCGGGACAGAGAACTATGGCTACACCTTC. Its protein product is CASSHNTGTENYGYTF.

The chain is built from TRBV28 and TRBJ1-2, with 12 positions matching TRBD1. This CDR3 region has 15 residues. Unmatched junction bases numbered 9, after V lost 6 bases and J lost 7 bases. Germline V gives CDR1 MDHEN, CDR2 SYDVKM. The CDR3 sequence is CASRVTGQGAGGYTF. The DNA of the CDR3 is TGTGCCAGCAGAGTTACGGGACAGGGGGCGGGTGGCTACACCTTC.

This sequence joins TRBV12-3 or TRBV12-4 and TRBJ1-1; D ambiguous. Trimming removed 8 bases from V and 2 bases from J, with 6 bases in between. The CDR3 runs to 11 residues. CDR3 amino acids: CASRLNTEAFF. The DNA of the CDR3 is TGTGCCAGCCGACTCAACACTGAAGCTTTCTTT.

The chain recombines TRBV5-1 with TRBJ1-2; the match to TRBD1 covers 8 bases. V was clipped by 4 bases and J by 4 bases; unmatched bases: 3. Germline assignment: CDR1 SGHRS and CDR2 YFSETQ. This CDR3 is built from 13 residues. The CDR3 region is CASSPGTGYGYTF. Here the CDR3 DNA reads TGCGCCAGCAGCCCAGGGACAGGCTATGGCTACACCTTC.